This T cell receptor beta chain was documented in a study of blood T cell repertoires in COVID-19 (dated by TCRdb to the early 2020s). General notes on the study: Samples covering the acute and convalescent phases of COVID-19 were provided by collaborators in the United States, Italy and Spain. The material from the prospective study consisted of cDNA or gDNA derived from T cells, B-cell-depleted T cells, or PBMCs. Subjects who had been exposed to COVID-19, were actively infected with it, or had recovered from it provided the deeply sampled blood TCRbeta repertoires that made up the dataset. The repertoires were released in a freely available public database meant as a resource for research on the immune response to SARS-CoV-2. The samples were drawn from the first 160 participants of the ongoing ImmuneRACE study and from 1,254 subjects provided by 6 global collaborators. Nearly every sample came with metadata listing a de-identified subject ID, COVID-19 status, age in years and sex. Where available, HLA class I and class II types were obtained from metadata supplied by the sample provider rather than from assay-based typing.

With regard to this clone: There is no known antigen for this receptor. One base away there is no much larger clone; base qualities are not given.

The junction shows trimming of 0 bases on V and 7 bases on J, and the gene matches do not reach 15 bases of it. The CDR3 holds 19 amino acids from the cysteine to the phenylalanine. Just CDR3 DNA is preserved here, 57 bases in frame from base 1. CDR1 and CDR2 (SGDLS, YYNGEE) derive from the germline V gene. Beyond this particular receptor, the publication reports: The quantity of clinical and demographic metadata differed by source and by participant and was supplied without curation.

At one collaborating source in Seattle, patients were enrolled during active infection and were followed longitudinally through the course of disease. The collaborating institutions used their own protocols to collect whole blood in K2EDTA tubes. For TCRbeta analysis, collaborators shipped samples in one of three forms: frozen whole blood, isolated PBMCs, or DNA extracted from either of those sample types. TCRbeta CDR3 regions were amplified from genomic DNA using the immunoSEQ Assay, a bias-controlled multiplex PCR. Under the source paper's analysis protocol: Nucleated cell counts per sample were estimated from amplification of reference gene primers within the assay. To quantify the absolute abundance of each unique TCRbeta CDR3 rearrangement, sequence reads were collapsed and filtered. For each sample, productive Simpson clonality was calculated as the square root of Simpson's diversity index across productive rearrangements. TCRdb took this table from immuneACCESS and kept in-frame rearrangements with V and J called. Such tables lack part of the clones; where checked against another copy, unresolved V genes explain under half of the gap, and the rest is unexplained. The V and J calls and clone size are taken from that table; D and trimming were inferred from the DNA. The sample table contains fewer than 250,000 clones; only one count was recorded for about nine tenths of them. Approximately 2.5% of the sample is in the top ten clones.

The clonotype was recovered from a young man with COVID-19, enrolled during active disease. Sequenced material: peripheral blood. The chain couples TRBV9 to TRBJ1-6, with 8 bases matching TRBD1. The nucleotide sequence is given as TGTGCCAGCAGCGTAGGTGCAGGACAGGGTTCCGCGGGGAATTCACCCCTCCACTTT. It translates to CASSVGAGQGSAGNSPLHF. The variable domain in full, with residues beyond the CDR3 obtained from the reference TRBV9 and TRBJ1-6 genes, is DSGVTQTPKHLITATGQRVTLRCSPRSGDLSVYWYQQSLDQGLQFLIQYYNGEERAKGNILERFSAQQFPDLHSELNLSSLELGDSALYFCASSVGAGQGSAGNSPLHFGNGTRLTVT.